This T cell receptor (beta chain) comes out of a study of cytomegalovirus exposure and HLA in healthy donors. The table came from immunoSEQ multiplex PCR; TCRdb's copy has only in-frame clones and leaves some out. Of around 150,000 clones in the sample, roughly 90% are singletons; the top ten hold around a tenth. Input material: PBMCs. This TCR was recovered from a young woman in good health and CMV-seropositive.

The CDR3 DNA follows: TGCGCCAGCAGCCAAGATGGGCAGAACTATGGCTACACCTTC. Amino acid sequence: CASSQDGQNYGYTF. V gene TRBV4-1 combines with J gene TRBJ1-2; no clear D. V lost 0 bases, J lost 2 bases, and 7 bases lay in between. Per germline, CDR1 MGHRA and CDR2 YSYEKL. The CDR3 consists of 14 residues.